The 8 T cell receptor beta chains in this list originate from one sample, sequenced in a study of blood T cell repertoires in COVID-19. The table came from immunoSEQ multiplex PCR; TCRdb's copy has only in-frame clones and leaves some out. The sample carries about 320,000 clones, almost 85% recorded once. The sequenced sample consisted of peripheral blood. The receptors derive from a human donor in a cohort sampled during active COVID-19.

V usage is TRBV30 and J usage is TRBJ2-5; D may be TRBD2 (6 bases). V dropped 0 bases and J dropped 3 bases, with 14 bases sitting between them. Germline V CDR1 and CDR2: GTSNPN, SVGIG (reference sequence). CDR3 length equals 15 residues. This CDR3 is CAWSVGGTVEETQYF. The CDR3 nucleotides read TGTGCCTGGAGTGTAGGAGGGACGGTCGAAGAGACCCAGTACTTC.

The chain joins TRBV28 to TRBJ2-7; 9 nucleotides agree with TRBD1. The CDR3 length is 16 residues. V was clipped by 6 bases and J by 4 bases; unmatched bases: 13. Germline CDR1 and CDR2: MDHEN and SYDVKM. The CDR3 sequence: CASSQRPGQGTYEQYF. CDR3 nucleotides: TGTGCCAGCAGCCAAAGACCGGGACAGGGTACTTACGAGCAGTACTTC.

The chain joins TRBV12-3 or TRBV12-4 to TRBJ1-1; possibly TRBD1 for D (6 bases). Trimming left V 5 bases short and J 4 bases short, with 11 bases between. The CDR3 covers 13 residues. The CDR3 DNA reads TGTGCCAGCAGTCTTGGACAGATCACTGAAGCTTTCTTT. Amino acid sequence: CASSLGQITEAFF.

The V call is TRBV5-4, the J call TRBJ2-1; TRBD2 agrees at 7 bases. CDR1 and CDR2 (germline): SGHNT, YYREEE (reference sequence). Losses at the gene ends were 4 bases for V and 7 bases for J; bases not matched to a gene: 8. CDR3 length equals 14 residues. The CDR3 region is CASSNSTSLNEQFF. CDR3 nucleotides: TGTGCCAGCAGCAATTCGACTAGCTTAAATGAGCAGTTCTTC. Together with reference TRBV5-4 and TRBJ2-1, the CDR3 gives the full variable domain: ETGVTQSPTHLIKTRGQQVTLRCSSQSGHNTVSWYQQALGQGPQFIFQYYREEENGRGNFPPRFSGLQFPNYSSELNVNALELDDSALYLCASSNSTSLNEQFFGPGTRLTVL.

This chain uses TRBV9 with TRBJ2-2, with 9 bases identical to TRBD1. Looked up from germline, CDR1 is SGDLS and CDR2 is YYNGEE. V gave up 3 bases and J gave up 0 bases; unmatched junction bases: 3. The CDR3 covers 16 residues. CDR3: CASSATGGANTGELFF. DNA for the CDR3: TGTGCCAGCAGCGCCACAGGGGGCGCGAACACCGGGGAGCTGTTTTTT.

V gene TRBV18 combines with J gene TRBJ1-2; 7 positions match TRBD1. Germline CDR1 and CDR2: KGHSH and LQKENI. The trim removed 6 bases at V and 5 bases at J, leaving 9 bases unmatched. The CDR3 loop spans 14 amino acids. The CDR3 bases are TGTGCCAGCTCGCGAGGGGGCGCCGGGTATGGCTACACCTTC. Translated: CASSRGGAGYGYTF.

The chain employs TRBV5-8 and TRBJ2-2; possible D gene TRBD1, 5 bases. Germline CDR1 SGHTS, CDR2 YDEGEE. Trimming stripped 4 bases from V and 7 bases from J, with 14 bases between. CDR3 length equals 14 residues. The CDR3 protein is CASSPLTRGGELFF. The CDR3 DNA is TGTGCCAGCAGCCCACTGACAAGGGGCGGGGAGCTGTTTTTT. The full variable domain, in which reference TRBV5-8 and TRBJ2-2 provide the parts outside the CDR3, is EAGVTQSPTHLIKTRGQQATLRCSPISGHTSVYWYQQALGLGLQFLLWYDEGEERNRGNFPPRFSGRQFPNYSSELNVNALELEDSALYLCASSPLTRGGELFFGEGSRLTVL.

This sequence joins TRBV18 and TRBJ1-1; 7 bases match TRBD1. V dropped 2 bases and J dropped 0; count of bases not matched to a gene: 9. Germline loops: CDR1 KGHSH, CDR2 LQKENI. The CDR3 spans 17 residues. CDR3 protein: CASSPRGQSYMNTEAFF. The DNA for the CDR3 is TGTGCCAGCTCACCAAGGGGACAGAGCTACATGAACACTGAAGCTTTCTTT.